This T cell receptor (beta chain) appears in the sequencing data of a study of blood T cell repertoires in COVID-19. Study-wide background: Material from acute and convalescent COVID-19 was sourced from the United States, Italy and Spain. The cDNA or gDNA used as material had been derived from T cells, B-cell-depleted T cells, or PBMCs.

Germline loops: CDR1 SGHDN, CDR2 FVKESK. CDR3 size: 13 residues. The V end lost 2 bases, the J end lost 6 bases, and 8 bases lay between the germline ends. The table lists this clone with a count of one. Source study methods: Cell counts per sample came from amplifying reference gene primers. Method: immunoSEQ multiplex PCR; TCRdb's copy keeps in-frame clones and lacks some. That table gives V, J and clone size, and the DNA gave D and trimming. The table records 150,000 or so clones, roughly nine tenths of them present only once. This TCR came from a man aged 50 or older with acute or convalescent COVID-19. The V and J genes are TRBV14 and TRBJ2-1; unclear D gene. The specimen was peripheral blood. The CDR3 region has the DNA TGTGCCAGCAGCCAATTTAAAGCCAATGAGCAGTTCTTC. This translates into CASSQFKANEQFF.